This TCR beta chain was found in a study of blood T cell repertoires in COVID-19. Across the study: Samples representing acute and convalescent COVID-19 were sourced from the United States, Italy and Spain.

Study processing details: Estimates of nucleated cell counts were drawn from the amplification of reference gene primers. Profiling relied on immunoSEQ multiplex PCR, and the TCRdb table lists in-frame clones only, not all of them. D and trimming were read from the DNA, whereas the V and J calls and clone size are those reported in that table. The sample contains 90,000 to 120,000 clones, more than 70% of which appear only once. The CDR3 spans 18 residues. The germline CDR1 and CDR2 sequences are SGHNT and YYREEE (reference sequence). Germline trimming cut 3 bases from V and 5 bases from J; bases unmatched to any gene: 18. This clone is a singleton in its sample.

The chain carries TRBV5-4 and TRBJ2-3, with 7 positions matching TRBD1. The clonotype originates from a human donor in a cohort sampled during active COVID-19. Sequenced input: peripheral blood. The CDR3 DNA reads as TGTGCCAGCAGCTGGAAAGATGGAGCAGGGGGAGAGGTAGATACGCAGTATTTT. Residues: CASSWKDGAGGEVDTQYF.